The source of this TCR beta chain is a study of blood T cells in healthy people across ages. Study-wide results and caveats: For the donors, CMV status was unknown and possibly confounded expanded clonotype changes. Comparison with aged donors showed that long-lived donors had more naive CD4+ cells and higher diversity.

Extracted total RNA amounted to at least 5.5 micrograms for each sample. Regarding this clonotype: Its specificity is not known.

The CDR3 spans 19 residues. J was trimmed by 0 bases and V by 4 bases; bases with no gene match: 15. Germline CDR1 is SGHTA and CDR2 is FQGTGA. Next came a second PCR, run for about 6 to 12 cycles, which used a sample-barcoded 5' primer along with a J-beta primer mix. Unique molecular identifiers of 12 random nucleotides labeled each cDNA. TCRdb re-derived calls from the 5' RACE reads in MiXCR, one entry per CDR3 protein. The sample comprises over 950,000 distinct CDR3 sequences, around two fifths of which are singletons, and roughly 14% rests with the top ten. The rearrangement links TRBV7-3 to TRBJ2-3, with 8 bases matching TRBD2. The source material was blood. This clonotype was obtained from a man between 18 and 29 years old in good health. The CDR3 protein is CASSSIGGGSVISTDTQYF. CDR3 DNA sequence: TGTGCCAGCAGCTCAATAGGCGGGGGGAGCGTGATTAGCACAGATACGCAGTATTTT.